Below, 6 T cell receptor delta chains from the same sample are listed, as sequenced in a study of γδ T cells in repeated Plasmodium falciparum infection. Flow sorting of PBMC yielded separate Vgamma9/Vdelta2+ and Vdelta2-negative gammadelta T cell populations for bulk repertoire analysis. TCRdb reprocessed the multiplex PCR reads through CATT. The profile shows approximately 90,000 delta-chain clones, 0.75% to 1% of them singletons. The sample comprised gamma-delta T cells from blood. The receptors were sampled from a pool of human donors (malaria-infected and uninfected, not separated).

Concerning this clone itself: A read error likely explains why the TCRdb protein, taken from a much larger clone, differs from this DNA's translation at residue 4; the protein shown is translated from the DNA. The chain has TRDV2 and TRDJ1, with 8 bases that match TRDD3. This CDR3 contains 18 residues. CDR1 and CDR2 (germline): GEAIGNYY, EKD. The CDR3 nucleotides read TGTGCCTGTCACACCTTAGCTGGGGGACCTGCCCTCACCGATAAACTCATCTTT. It is translated as CACHTLAGGPALTDKLIF.

In its sample, this clone was seen many times. A far larger clone is just one base off, so this is likely a read error. Distinct nucleotide sequences in the sample also encode this CDR3. The V and J genes are TRDV2 and TRDJ1, with 8 bases matching TRDD3. Here the J gene came from matching the DNA to germline, since TCRdb omits it. CDR1 is GEAIGNYY and CDR2 is EKD in the germline V gene. The CDR3 consists of 17 residues. V shed 0 bases, J shed 9 bases, and the junction held 17 bases outside the gene matches. CDR3 region: CACDTETGGYGGYELIF. The CDR3 bases are TGTGCCTGTGACACCGAGACTGGGGGGTACGGGGGCTACGAACTCATCTTT.

This clone occurred a few times. A single base is all that separates this from a far larger clone, so a read error is likely. This sample includes further DNA sequences coding for the same CDR3. V usage is TRDV1 and J usage is TRDJ1, with 7 bases fitting TRDD3. TCRdb leaves out the J gene; it was filled in here by matching the DNA to germline. Germline V gene sequence: CDR1 TSWWSYY, CDR2 QGS. This CDR3 has 18 residues. For the CDR3, the DNA is TGTGCTCTAGGGGAGTACCCGGGGATATCCAATTACACCGATAAACTCATCTTT. Translated: CALGEYPGISNYTDKLIF.

As to this clone: This DNA's translation differs at residue 12 from TCRdb's protein, which comes from a much larger clone; a read error is likely, and the protein shown is translated from the DNA. This chain connects TRDV1 to TRDJ1; D is unresolved. Here the J gene came from matching the DNA to germline, since TCRdb omits it. The germline gives CDR1 TSWWSYY, CDR2 QGS. The CDR3 runs to 15 residues. This chain's CDR3 is CALGGPIRVTDRLIF. Here the CDR3 DNA reads TGTGCTCTTGGGGGGCCGATCCGGGTTACCGATAGACTCATCTTT.

A few counts support this clone. TCRdb's protein for this DNA is that of a much larger clone and differs from the translation at residue 5, likely a read error; the protein shown is the DNA translation. This chain connects TRDV1 to TRDJ1, with 7 bases matching TRDD3. TCRdb offers no J gene call, so here the DNA was matched to germline to obtain one. Germline V gene sequence: CDR1 TSWWSYY, CDR2 QGS. There are 19 residues in the CDR3. V lost 4 bases to trimming and J lost 0 bases; unmatched junction nucleotides: 17. CDR3 sequence reads: CALGGRGPYWGHDTDKLIF. In DNA form, the CDR3 reads TGTGCTCTTGGGGGACGGGGGCCGTACTGGGGACACGACACCGATAAACTCATCTTT.

In the case of this clone: A far larger clone is one base from this, pointing to a likely read error. Other DNA sequences in this sample translate to the same CDR3. The CDR3 sequence is CALVGRATDKLIF. The DNA for the CDR3 is TGTGCTCTTGTAGGTAGGGCCACTGATAAACTCATCTTT. The chain uses TRDV1 and TRDJ1; unclear D gene. TCRdb lists no J gene, so it was determined here by aligning the DNA to germline. Trimming removed 7 bases from V and 5 bases from J, with 14 bases in between. Per germline, CDR1 TSWWSYY and CDR2 QGS. The CDR3 has 13 amino acids.